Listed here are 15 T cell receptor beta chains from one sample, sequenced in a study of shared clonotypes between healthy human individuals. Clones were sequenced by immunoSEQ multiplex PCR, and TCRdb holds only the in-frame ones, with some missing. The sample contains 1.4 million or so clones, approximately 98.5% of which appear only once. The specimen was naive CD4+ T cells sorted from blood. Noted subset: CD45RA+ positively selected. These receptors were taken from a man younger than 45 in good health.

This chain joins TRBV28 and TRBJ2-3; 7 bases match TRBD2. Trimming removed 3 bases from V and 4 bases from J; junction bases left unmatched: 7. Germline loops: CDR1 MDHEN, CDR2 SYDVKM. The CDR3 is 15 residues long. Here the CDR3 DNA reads TGTGCCAGCAGTTTTGCGGGAGCGGGCGCAGATACGCAGTATTTT. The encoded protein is CASSFAGAGADTQYF.

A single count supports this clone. CDR3 protein: CASTIGLAGDTQYF. DNA of the CDR3: TGTGCCAGCACTATTGGGCTAGCGGGAGATACGCAGTATTTT. The chain has TRBV27 and TRBJ2-3; 8 nucleotides match TRBD2. Germline-derived CDR1 and CDR2 are MNHEY and SMNVEV (reference sequence). The V and J ends lost 7 bases and 5 bases, in that order; junction bases with no gene match: 8. The CDR3 is 14 amino acids.

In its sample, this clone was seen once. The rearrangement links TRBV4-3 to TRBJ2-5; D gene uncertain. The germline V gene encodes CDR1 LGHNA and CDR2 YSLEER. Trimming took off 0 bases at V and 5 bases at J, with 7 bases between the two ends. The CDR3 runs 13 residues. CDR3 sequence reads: CASSQDLVETQYF. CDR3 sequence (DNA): TGCGCCAGCAGCCAAGATCTAGTTGAGACCCAGTACTTC.

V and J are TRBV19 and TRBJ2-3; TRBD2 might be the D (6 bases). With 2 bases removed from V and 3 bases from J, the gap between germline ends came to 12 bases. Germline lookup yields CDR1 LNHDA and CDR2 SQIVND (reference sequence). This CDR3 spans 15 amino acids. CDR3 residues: CASSITGDGTDTQYF. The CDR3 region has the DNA TGTGCCAGTAGTATAACGGGAGATGGGACAGATACGCAGTATTTT.

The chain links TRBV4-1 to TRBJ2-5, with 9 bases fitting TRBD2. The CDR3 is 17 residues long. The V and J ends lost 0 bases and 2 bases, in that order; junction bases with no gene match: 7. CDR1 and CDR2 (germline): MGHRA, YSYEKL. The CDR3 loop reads CASSQDPSGTLQETQYF. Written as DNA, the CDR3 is TGCGCCAGCAGCCAAGACCCTAGCGGGACCCTACAAGAGACCCAGTACTTC.

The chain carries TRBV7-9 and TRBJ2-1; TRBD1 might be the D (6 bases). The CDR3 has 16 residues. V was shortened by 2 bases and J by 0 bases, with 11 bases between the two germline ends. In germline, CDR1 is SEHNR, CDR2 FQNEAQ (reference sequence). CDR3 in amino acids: CASSLRDTSSYNEQFF. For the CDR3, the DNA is TGTGCCAGCAGCTTAAGGGACACGAGCTCCTACAATGAGCAGTTCTTC.

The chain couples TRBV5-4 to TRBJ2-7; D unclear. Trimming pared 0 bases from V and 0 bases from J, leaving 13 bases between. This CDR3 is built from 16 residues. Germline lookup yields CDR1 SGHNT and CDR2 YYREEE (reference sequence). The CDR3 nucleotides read TGTGCCAGCAGCTTGGGCCTTGGCGGCACCTCCTACGAGCAGTACTTC. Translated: CASSLGLGGTSYEQYF.

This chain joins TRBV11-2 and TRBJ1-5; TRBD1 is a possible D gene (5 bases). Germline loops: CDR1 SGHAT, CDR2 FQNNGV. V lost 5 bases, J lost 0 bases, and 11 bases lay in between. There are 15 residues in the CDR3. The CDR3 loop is CASSRTQGSNQPQHF. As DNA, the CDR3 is TGTGCCAGCAGCCGCACTCAGGGTAGCAATCAGCCCCAGCATTTT. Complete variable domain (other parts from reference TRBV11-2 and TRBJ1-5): EAGVAQSPRYKIIEKRQSVAFWCNPISGHATLYWYQQILGQGPKLLIQFQNNGVVDDSQLPKDRFSAERLKGVDSTLKIQPAKLEDSAVYLCASSRTQGSNQPQHFGDGTRLSIL.

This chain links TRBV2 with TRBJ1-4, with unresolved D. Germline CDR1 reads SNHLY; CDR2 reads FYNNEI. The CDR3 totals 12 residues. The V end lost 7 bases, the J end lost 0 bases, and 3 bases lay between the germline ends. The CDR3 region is CASTATNEKLFF. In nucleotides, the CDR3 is TGTGCCAGCACTGCAACTAATGAAAAACTGTTTTTT. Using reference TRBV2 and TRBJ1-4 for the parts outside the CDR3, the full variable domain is EPEVTQTPSHQVTQMGQEVILRCVPISNHLYFYWYRQILGQKVEFLVSFYNNEISEKSEIFDDQFSVERPDGSNFTLKIRSTKLEDSAMYFCASTATNEKLFFGSGTQLSVL.

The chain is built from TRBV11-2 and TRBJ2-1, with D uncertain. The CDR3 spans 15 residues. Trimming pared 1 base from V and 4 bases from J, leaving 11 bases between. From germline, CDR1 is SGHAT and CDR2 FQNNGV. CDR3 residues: CASSLAADPYNEQFF. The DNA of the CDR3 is TGTGCCAGCAGCTTAGCTGCAGACCCATACAATGAGCAGTTCTTC.

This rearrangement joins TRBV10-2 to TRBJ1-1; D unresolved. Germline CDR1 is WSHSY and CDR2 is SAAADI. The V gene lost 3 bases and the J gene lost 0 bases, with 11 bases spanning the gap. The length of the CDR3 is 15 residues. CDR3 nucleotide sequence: TGCGCCAGCAGTGATAGTAGGCAGGTGAACACTGAAGCTTTCTTT. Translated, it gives CASSDSRQVNTEAFF.

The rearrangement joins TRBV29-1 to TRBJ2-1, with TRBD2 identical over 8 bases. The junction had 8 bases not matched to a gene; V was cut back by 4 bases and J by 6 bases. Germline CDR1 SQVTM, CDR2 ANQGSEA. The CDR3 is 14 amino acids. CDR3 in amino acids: CSVALAATFNEQFF. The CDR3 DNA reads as TGCAGCGTTGCACTAGCGGCCACGTTCAATGAGCAGTTCTTC.

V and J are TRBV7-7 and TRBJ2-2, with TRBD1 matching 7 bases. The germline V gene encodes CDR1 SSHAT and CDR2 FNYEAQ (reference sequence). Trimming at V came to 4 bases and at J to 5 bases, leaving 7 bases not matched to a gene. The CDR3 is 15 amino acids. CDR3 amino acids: CASSSTGSGTGELFF. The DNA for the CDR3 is TGTGCCAGCAGCTCGACAGGGTCGGGGACCGGGGAGCTGTTTTTT.

The CDR3 protein is CATTRQGINEQYF. CDR3 in DNA: TGTGCCACGACTCGACAGGGGATCAACGAGCAGTACTTC. This chain uses TRBV19 with TRBJ2-7, with 8 bases fitting TRBD1. Germline trimming cut 10 bases from V and 5 bases from J; bases unmatched to any gene: 10. This CDR3 is built from 13 residues. Germline V gives CDR1 LNHDA, CDR2 SQIVND (reference sequence).

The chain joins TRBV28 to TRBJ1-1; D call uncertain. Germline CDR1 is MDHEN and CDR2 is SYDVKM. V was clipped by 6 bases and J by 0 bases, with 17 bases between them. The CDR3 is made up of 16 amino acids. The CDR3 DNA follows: TGTGCCAGCAGCCGAGGTCGGAGGCGCATGAACACTGAAGCTTTCTTT. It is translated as CASSRGRRRMNTEAFF.